This TCR beta chain was identified during a study of cytomegalovirus exposure and HLA in healthy donors. As for the study in general: Earlier work reported 110 million or so unique TCR beta sequences from about 170 million T cells.

The PCR employed 60 Vbeta primers together with 13 Jbeta primers. In the source study's methods: Counted up in a later analysis, unique TCR beta chains came to 65 million to 100 million, with about 9.9 million shared. The protocol was immunoSEQ multiplex PCR, while the TCRdb copy is restricted to in-frame clones and leaves out a portion. V and J calls and clone size are given by that table; D and trimming were obtained from the DNA. This table has over 150,000 clones, more than 65% appearing once. Germline V gene lookup returns CDR1 SGHKS and CDR2 YYEKEE (reference sequence). Losses at the gene ends were 4 bases for V and 0 bases for J; bases not matched to a gene: 4. This CDR3 has 15 residues.

Sequences were obtained from PBMCs. This receptor was obtained from a girl aged 5-17 years in good health and CMV-seropositive. J is TRBJ2-5 and V is TRBV5-5, with 9 bases lining up with TRBD1. The CDR3 is CASSRGTGNQETQYF. CDR3 sequence (DNA): TGTGCCAGCAGCCGAGGGACAGGGAACCAAGAGACCCAGTACTTC.